This T cell receptor (beta chain) emerged from a study of graft-versus-host responses after intestinal transplantation. The study's findings and limits: With peak circulating GvH clone levels came an association with early post-transplant HvG declines.

Turning to this clone: Antigen: not known.

Unmatched junction bases numbered 12, after V lost 2 bases and J lost 4 bases. Germline V gene sequence: CDR1 SEHNR, CDR2 FQNEAQ (reference sequence). The CDR3 is made up of 18 amino acids. The protocol was immunoSEQ multiplex PCR, while the TCRdb copy is restricted to in-frame clones and leaves out a portion. The data show more than 85,000 clones, about 90% seen once. The chain recombines TRBV7-9 with TRBJ2-1; 9 nucleotides match TRBD2. The receptor comes from a human donor who was the organ donor for an intestinal transplant. The sample in question was unstimulated CD8+ T cells sorted from spleen or lymph node cells, obtained before transplant. Here the CDR3 reads CASSLFPSREGQYNEQFF. Here the CDR3 DNA reads TGTGCCAGCAGCTTATTCCCCTCGCGGGAGGGTCAATACAATGAGCAGTTCTTC.